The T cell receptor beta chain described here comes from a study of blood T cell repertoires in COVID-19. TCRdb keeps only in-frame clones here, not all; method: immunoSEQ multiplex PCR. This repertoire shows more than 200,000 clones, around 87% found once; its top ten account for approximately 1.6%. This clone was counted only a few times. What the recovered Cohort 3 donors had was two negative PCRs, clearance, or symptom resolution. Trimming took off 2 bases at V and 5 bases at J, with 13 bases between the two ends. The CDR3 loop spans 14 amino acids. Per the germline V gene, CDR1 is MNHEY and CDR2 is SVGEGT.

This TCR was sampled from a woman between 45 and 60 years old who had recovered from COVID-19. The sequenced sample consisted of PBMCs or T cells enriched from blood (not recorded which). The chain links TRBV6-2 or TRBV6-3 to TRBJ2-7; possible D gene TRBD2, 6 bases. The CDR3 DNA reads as TGTGCCAGCAGTTACGGGCGGGAACCGGACGAGCAGTACTTC. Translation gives CASSYGREPDEQYF.